The 13 T cell receptor beta chains below were found in one sample sequenced in a study of metastatic and nonmetastatic thyroid tumors. Thyroid surgery took place with no prior treatment in any patient. TCRdb re-processed the PCR reads through MiXCR. Here the sample spans approximately 7,800 clones, around 30% being singletons. Sequencing input: tumor tissue. The receptor source for this set is a male donor with papillary thyroid cancer or a benign thyroid nodule (not recorded which). Some clones in this sample may be carry-over from other donors' samples.

The chain uses TRBV6-1 and TRBJ2-1; a possible D gene is TRBD2 (5 bases). The germline CDR1 and CDR2 sequences are MNHNS and SASEGT. The CDR3 has 15 amino acids. V was trimmed by 8 bases and J by 1 base, leaving 15 bases between them. CDR3 sequence reads: CASSFSDPSYNEQFF. The CDR3 DNA follows: TGTGCCAGCTCCTTTAGCGACCCTTCCTACAATGAGCAGTTCTTC.

The chain uses TRBV28 and TRBJ1-2, with 7 positions matching TRBD1. The CDR3 is made up of 17 amino acids. Germline V CDR1 and CDR2: MDHEN, SYDVKM. Trimming at V came to 7 bases and at J to 2 bases, leaving 16 bases not matched to a gene. This chain's CDR3 is CASNLSWLDRRNYGYTF. The CDR3 DNA follows: TGTGCCAGCAATCTCTCGTGGCTGGACAGGCGAAACTATGGCTACACCTTC.

This clone was seen only once. At one end the junction does not follow the germline gene, possibly because of a read error. The chain carries TRBV19 and TRBJ2-7; possible D gene TRBD2, 9 bases. Germline values: CDR1 LNHDA, CDR2 SQIVND (reference sequence). The length of the CDR3 is 17 residues. The CDR3 reads CDSSLAGQAIGTYEQYF. In DNA, the CDR3 is TGTGACAGTAGCCTAGCGGGACAGGCAATCGGGACCTACGAGCAGTACTTC.

The sample holds many counts of this clone. A much larger clone sits a single nucleotide away, making a read error possible. The same CDR3 also results from other DNA sequences found in this sample. V gene TRBV9 combines with J gene TRBJ2-2; TRBD1 or TRBD2 may be the D gene (6 bases each). The germline V gene encodes CDR1 SGDLS and CDR2 YYNGEE. The CDR3 covers 19 residues. The CDR3: CASSVRYGGPKGHTGELFF. The CDR3 region has the DNA TGTGCCAGCAGCGTACGATATGGGGGGCCTAAGGGTCACACCGGGGAGCTGTTCTTT.

In DNA form, the CDR3 reads TGTGCCAGCAGCTTAATGTCGCGACAGATTAATGAAAAACTGTTTTTT. It encodes CASSLMSRQINEKLFF. This chain joins TRBV7-8 and TRBJ1-4, with D possibly matching TRBD1 (5 bases). Germline V CDR1 and CDR2: SGHVS, FQNEAQ. The CDR3 loop spans 16 amino acids. V dropped 2 bases and J dropped 4 bases, with 14 bases sitting between them.

With regard to this clone: A junction boundary mismatches the germline segment, possibly from a read error. The chain employs TRBV9 and TRBJ2-3, with TRBD2 as a possible D gene (5 bases). Per germline, CDR1 SGDLS and CDR2 YYNGEE. The CDR3 sequence is 15 residues long. The CDR3 region is CASSDAGVITDTQYF. For the CDR3, the DNA is TGTGCCAGCAGTGACGCCGGGGTGATCACAGATACGCAGTATTTC.

This chain links TRBV6-1 with TRBJ2-1; 7 nucleotides align to TRBD2. The CDR3 has 14 residues. The germline V gene encodes CDR1 MNHNS and CDR2 SASEGT. Unmatched junction bases numbered 7, after V lost 4 bases and J lost 7 bases. CDR3 sequence reads: CASSVNGRWNEQFF. CDR3 sequence (DNA): TGTGCCAGCAGTGTAAACGGGAGGTGGAATGAGCAGTTCTTC.

This clone appeared many times. This chain uses TRBV30 with TRBJ1-5; TRBD1 agrees at 7 bases. The V segment lost 5 bases and the J segment 4 bases; nucleotides outside the gene matches: 5. The length of the CDR3 is 13 residues. Germline loops: CDR1 GTSNPN, CDR2 SVGIG (reference sequence). This CDR3 is CAWDREGNQPQHF. CDR3 bases: TGTGCCTGGGACAGGGAGGGGAATCAGCCCCAGCATTTT.

This clone has just a few counts. V gene TRBV6-6 combines with J gene TRBJ1-2, with D possibly being TRBD1 (6 bases). Deletions cut 4 bases from V and 13 bases from J, with 13 bases between. The germline V gene has CDR1 MNHNY and CDR2 SVGAGI (reference sequence). The CDR3 runs to 11 residues. The CDR3, as DNA: TGTGCCAGCAGTTTTCGGGGGCCGGGCACCTTC. Protein product: CASSFRGPGTF.

The gene calls are TRBV4-2 and TRBJ2-1; 9 bases match TRBD1. This CDR3 region has 17 residues. Germline V gene lookup returns CDR1 LGHNA and CDR2 YNFKEQ. V shed 1 base and J 5 bases; nucleotides not matched to a gene: 9. Here the CDR3 DNA reads TGTGCCAGCAGCCAAGTACCCCGACAGGGGGTGGACAATGAGCAGTTCTTC. This gives the protein CASSQVPRQGVDNEQFF.

This clone has a handful of counts. J is TRBJ2-2 and V is TRBV12-3 or TRBV12-4; 11 nucleotides match TRBD2. This CDR3 contains 16 residues. V dropped 4 bases and J dropped 2; count of bases not matched to a gene: 3. The CDR3 DNA reads as TGTGCCAGCAGTTGGACTAGCGGGTTTAACACCGGGGAGCTGTTTTTT. This gives the protein CASSWTSGFNTGELFF.

Comment on this clone: At one end the junction does not follow the germline gene, possibly because of a read error. The chain links TRBV12-3 or TRBV12-4 to TRBJ1-5; D call uncertain. The CDR3 is 14 amino acids. The CDR3 loop reads CASSFYWGNQHQHF. The CDR3 DNA reads TGTGCCAGCAGTTTCTACTGGGGAAATCAGCACCAGCATTTT.

The V gene is TRBV27, the J gene TRBJ2-1, with 11 positions matching TRBD2. The germline V gene encodes CDR1 MNHEY and CDR2 SMNVEV (reference sequence). The CDR3 extends over 16 amino acids. V lost 7 bases to trimming and J lost 4 bases; unmatched junction nucleotides: 9. The CDR3 reads CASKTSGTSGYNEQFF. The CDR3 bases are TGTGCCAGCAAGACGTCCGGGACTAGCGGATACAATGAGCAGTTCTTC.